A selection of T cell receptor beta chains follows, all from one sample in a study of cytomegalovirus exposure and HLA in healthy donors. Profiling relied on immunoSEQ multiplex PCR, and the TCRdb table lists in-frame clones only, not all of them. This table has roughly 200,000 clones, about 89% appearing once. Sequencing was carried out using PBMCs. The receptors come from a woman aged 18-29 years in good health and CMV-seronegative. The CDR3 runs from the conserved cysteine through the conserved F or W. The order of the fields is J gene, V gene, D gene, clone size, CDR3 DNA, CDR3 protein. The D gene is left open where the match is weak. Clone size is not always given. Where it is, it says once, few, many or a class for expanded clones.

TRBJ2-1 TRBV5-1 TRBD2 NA TGCGCCAGCAGCTCGGTGGGCGGGGGGGCCGGGTACAATGAGCAGTTCTTC CASSSVGGGAGYNEQFF
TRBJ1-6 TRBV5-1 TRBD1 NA TGCGCCAGCAGCTTGGGTCAGACAGGGAACTCACCCCTCCACTTT CASSLGQTGNSPLHF
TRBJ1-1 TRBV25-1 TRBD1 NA TGTGCCAGCAGTGATTACAGGGGGTGGGCTGAAGCTTTCTTT CASSDYRGWAEAFF
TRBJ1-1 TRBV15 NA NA TGTGCCACCCTATCGCGGGAGAACACTGAAGCTTTCTTT CATLSRENTEAFF
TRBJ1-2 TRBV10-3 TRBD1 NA TGTGCCATGCAGACAGGGATGGGCTATGGCTACACCTTC CAMQTGMGYGYTF
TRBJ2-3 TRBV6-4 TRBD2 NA TGTGCCAGCCGCCTCGGGGGGGGCACAGATACGCAGTATTTT CASRLGGGTDTQYF
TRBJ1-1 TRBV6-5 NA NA TGTGCCAGCAGTTACTCGTCAGGGGTCGACACTGAAGCTTTCTTT CASSYSSGVDTEAFF
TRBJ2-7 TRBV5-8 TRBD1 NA TGTGCCAGCAGCCCTATTCCGGGACAGAAGAGTTACGAGCAGTACTTC CASSPIPGQKSYEQYF
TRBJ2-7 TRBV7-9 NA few TGTGCCAGCAGCGAACAGGAGAGCACCTACGAGCAGTACTTC CASSEQESTYEQYF
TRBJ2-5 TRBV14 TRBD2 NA TGTGCCAGCAGCTATAGCGGGATGGGACTGGAGACCCAGTACTTC CASSYSGMGLETQYF
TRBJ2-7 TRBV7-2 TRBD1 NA TGTGCCAGCAGCTTAGCCAGGGGGACAGGGGGTTGCGAGCAGTACTTC CASSLARGTGGCEQYF
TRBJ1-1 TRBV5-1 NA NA TGCGCCAGCAGCCTCCAGGGGCGAATGAACACTGAAGCTTTCTTT CASSLQGRMNTEAFF
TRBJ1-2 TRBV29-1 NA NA TGCAGCGTTCAATCGGCAGGGCTTCTATATGGCTACACCTTC CSVQSAGLLYGYTF
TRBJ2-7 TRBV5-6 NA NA TGTGCCAGCAGCTTTGCGGATGAGCAGTACTTC CASSFADEQYF
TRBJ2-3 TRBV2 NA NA TGTGCCAGCAAGATCCAGGGGATGTCAGATACGCAGTATTTT CASKIQGMSDTQYF
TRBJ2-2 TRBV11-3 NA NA TGTGCCAGCAGCTTAGATTACGGAGGGCATGGTGGGGAGCTGTTTTTT CASSLDYGGHGGELFF
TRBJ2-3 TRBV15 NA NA TGTGCCACCAGCAGCCGGACTGATGCTAGCACAGATACGCAGTATTTT CATSSRTDASTDTQYF
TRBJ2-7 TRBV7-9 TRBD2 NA TGTGCCAGCAGCTCCCGAGGAGGGAGGGACTCCTACGAGCAGTACTTC CASSSRGGRDSYEQYF
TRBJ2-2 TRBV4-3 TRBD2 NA TGCGCCAGCAGCCAAGTCCTAGCGGGGGGGCCGGCCGGGGAGCTGTTTTTT CASSQVLAGGPAGELFF
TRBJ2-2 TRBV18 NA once TGTGCCAGTCTTACGTACCGGGACATTTCCGGGGAGCTGTTTTTT CASLTYRDISGELFF
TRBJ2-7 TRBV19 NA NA TGTGCCAGTAATCAGGAAAGCTCCTACGAGCAGTACTTC CASNQESSYEQYF
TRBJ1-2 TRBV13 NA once TGTGCCAGCAGCCTCGGGCGTAGGGGGAGAGTGGATGGCTACACCTTC CASSLGRRGRVDGYTF
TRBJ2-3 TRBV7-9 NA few TGTGCCAGCAGCGCAGGACTTACGGGGACAGATACGCAGTATTTT CASSAGLTGTDTQYF
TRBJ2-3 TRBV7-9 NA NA TGTTCCAGCAGGTACACAGATACGCAGTATTTT CSSRYTDTQYF
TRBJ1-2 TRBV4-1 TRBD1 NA TGCGCCAGCAGCCAGACGACAGGGGCCAATTGGGGCTACACCTTC CASSQTTGANWGYTF
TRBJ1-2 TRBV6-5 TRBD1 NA TGTGCCAGCAGTTACTCGACTCGACAGGGTCGTATCTACACCTTC CASSYSTRQGRIYTF
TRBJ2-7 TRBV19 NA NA TGTGCCAGTAGTATAGCGGAGGGGATTGAGCAGTACTTC CASSIAEGIEQYF
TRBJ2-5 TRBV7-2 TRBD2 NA TGTGCCAGCAGCCCGGGGACTAGGGAAGAGACCCAGTACTTC CASSPGTREETQYF
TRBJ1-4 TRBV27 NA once TGTGCCAGCAGTTCGACGGGCAGGGGAACTGAAAAACTGTTTTTT CASSSTGRGTEKLFF
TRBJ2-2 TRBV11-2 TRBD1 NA TGTGCCAGCAGTTCTCAGGGGGCGGATGGGGAGCTGTTTTTT CASSSQGADGELFF
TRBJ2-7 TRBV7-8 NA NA TGTGCCAGCAGCTTATCCCAGGGGAGCTCCTACGAGCAGTACTTC CASSLSQGSSYEQYF
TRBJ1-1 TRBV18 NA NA TGTGCCAGCTCCCGGGGGGAGAACACTGAAGCTTTCTTT CASSRGENTEAFF
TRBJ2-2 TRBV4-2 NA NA TGTGCCAGCAGCCAAGATCTGGGCAGTCCCCCCGGGGAGCTGTTTTTT CASSQDLGSPPGELFF
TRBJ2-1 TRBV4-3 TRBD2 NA TGCGCCAGCAGCCGGTCCCCTAGCGGGAGGGCCTCCAATGAGCAGTTCTTC CASSRSPSGRASNEQFF
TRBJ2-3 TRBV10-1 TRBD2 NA TGCGCCAGCAGTACTGGACTATCCAGCGGGAGGTTCACAGATACGCAGTATTTT CASSTGLSSGRFTDTQYF
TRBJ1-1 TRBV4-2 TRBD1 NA TGTGCCAGCAGCCAGAATCAGGGGGCGCGAACTGAAGCTTTCTTT CASSQNQGARTEAFF
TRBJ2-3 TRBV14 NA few TGTGCCAGCAGCGAAGTAGACCTGGTAGCGGACCCCACAGATACGCAGTATTTT CASSEVDLVADPTDTQYF
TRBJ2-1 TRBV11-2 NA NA TGTGCCAGCAGCTTACCGGGACTTCATTTCTACAATGAGCAGTTCTTC CASSLPGLHFYNEQFF
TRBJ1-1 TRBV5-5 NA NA TGTGCCAGCAGCTTGGATATGAACACTGAAGCTTTCTTT CASSLDMNTEAFF
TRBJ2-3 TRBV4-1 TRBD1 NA TGCGCCAGCAGCTCGGGACAGGGGCATCCAGATACGCAGTATTTT CASSSGQGHPDTQYF
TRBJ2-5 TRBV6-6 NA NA TGTGCCAGCAGTCCCTTCCGGGAGACCCAGTACTTC CASSPFRETQYF
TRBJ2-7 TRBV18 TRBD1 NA TGTGCCAGCTCACCACCGGACAGGGGGCACTACGAGCAGTACTTC CASSPPDRGHYEQYF
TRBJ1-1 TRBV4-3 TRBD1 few TGCGCCAGCAGCTTACAGGGGGGGATGAACACTGAAGCTTTCTTT CASSLQGGMNTEAFF
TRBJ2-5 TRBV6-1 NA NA TGTGCCAGCAGAGAACCATTTAGGGGTCAAGAGACCCAGTACTTC CASREPFRGQETQYF
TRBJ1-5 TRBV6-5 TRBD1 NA TGTGCCAGCAGACAACAGGGGGTTAGCAATCAGCCCCAGCATTTT CASRQQGVSNQPQHF